This entry lists 21 T cell receptor beta chains sequenced from one sample in a study of cytomegalovirus exposure and HLA in healthy donors. With 60 Vbeta and 13 Jbeta primers, the PCR was carried out. TCRdb keeps only in-frame clones here, not all; method: immunoSEQ multiplex PCR. The sample consists of some 120,000 clones, roughly 80% of them appearing once. The sample taken for sequencing was PBMCs. These receptors originate from a man in his forties or fifties in good health and CMV-seronegative.

The rearrangement links TRBV29-1 to TRBJ1-4; TRBD1 matches at 8 bases. The CDR3 spans 14 residues. Trimming took 5 bases from V and 6 from J; bases not matched to a gene: 8. Germline CDR1 is SQVTM and CDR2 is ANQGSEA. This chain's CDR3 is CSVFLDREYEKLFF. CDR3 nucleotide sequence: TGCAGCGTTTTCCTGGACAGGGAGTATGAAAAACTGTTTTTT.

This chain joins TRBV2 and TRBJ2-5, with TRBD1 identical over 8 bases. In germline, CDR1 is SNHLY, CDR2 FYNNEI. V lost 4 bases, J lost 5 bases, and 6 bases stayed unmatched. The CDR3 is 14 residues long. CDR3 in amino acids: CASSGQGPGETQYF. The CDR3 coding sequence is TGTGCCAGCAGTGGACAGGGGCCGGGGGAGACCCAGTACTTC.

The V and J genes are TRBV9 and TRBJ1-3; perhaps TRBD1 as D (5 bases). The CDR3 loop spans 16 amino acids. Trimming left V 0 bases short and J 2 bases short, with 12 bases between. Germline V gene data show CDR1 as SGDLS and CDR2 as YYNGEE. The CDR3 DNA is TGTGCCAGCAGCGTAGCTTCGGCAGGGCCTGGAAACACCATATATTTT. This sequence encodes CASSVASAGPGNTIYF.

J is TRBJ2-7 and V is TRBV11-2, with 9 bases matching TRBD2. V trimming: 0 bases; J trimming: 0 bases; junction bases outside the gene matches: 15. This CDR3 has 20 residues. In germline, CDR1 is SGHAT, CDR2 FQNNGV. The CDR3 reads CASSLDSLDRVRGGSYEQYF. The CDR3, as DNA: TGTGCCAGCAGCTTAGATTCCCTAGACAGGGTGCGGGGGGGCTCCTACGAGCAGTACTTC.

The chain links TRBV2 to TRBJ2-6; the match to TRBD1 covers 10 bases. The junction had 10 bases not matched to a gene; V was cut back by 3 bases and J by 2 bases. Germline V gene sequence: CDR1 SNHLY, CDR2 FYNNEI. This CDR3 region has 19 residues. In DNA form, the CDR3 reads TGTGCCAGCAGTGACAGTAAGGGGACAGGGGCCCCTGGGGCCAACGTCCTGACTTTC. It yields the protein CASSDSKGTGAPGANVLTF.

This clone was detected only a few times. The chain carries TRBV14 and TRBJ2-5; 13 nucleotides agree with TRBD2. Looked up from germline, CDR1 is SGHDN and CDR2 is FVKESK. The CDR3 is 19 residues long. The junction had 12 bases not matched to a gene; V was cut back by 4 bases and J by 1 base. CDR3 region: CASSLGLAGVKTTQETQYF. The CDR3 coding sequence is TGTGCCAGCAGCCTAGGACTAGCGGGGGTCAAGACTACCCAAGAGACCCAGTACTTC.

This chain connects TRBV25-1 to TRBJ2-7, with TRBD2 matching 11 bases. The CDR3 runs 14 residues. The germline V gene encodes CDR1 MGHDK and CDR2 SYGVNS. V was clipped by 3 bases and J by 9 bases; unmatched bases: 7. CDR3 amino acids: CASSDPTSGSGQYF. In nucleotides, the CDR3 is TGTGCCAGCAGTGACCCTACTAGCGGGAGTGGGCAGTACTTC.

V and J are TRBV10-2 and TRBJ2-5; unclear D gene. The CDR3 length is 16 residues. Germline-derived CDR1 and CDR2 are WSHSY and SAAADI. V was clipped by 2 bases and J by 3 bases, with 16 bases between them. The CDR3 is CASSEATASNEETQYF. The CDR3 DNA reads TGCGCCAGCAGTGAGGCCACAGCCTCGAACGAAGAGACCCAGTACTTC.

In this sample, this clone turned up once. The chain combines TRBV5-5 with TRBJ1-1, with 7 bases identical to TRBD1. The J segment lost 6 bases and the V segment lost 4 bases, leaving 6 bases of the junction unmatched. This CDR3 spans 13 amino acids. Looked up from germline, CDR1 is SGHKS and CDR2 is YYEKEE (reference sequence). CDR3 loop: CASSQQGISEAFF. CDR3 nucleotides: TGTGCCAGCAGCCAACAGGGGATATCTGAAGCTTTCTTT.

This rearrangement joins TRBV14 to TRBJ1-1; D unresolved. The CDR3 has 13 residues. Trimming shortened V by 2 bases and J by 6 bases, and 10 bases separated the two germline ends. Germline assignment: CDR1 SGHDN and CDR2 FVKESK. The CDR3 protein is CASSQFEGSEAFF. For the CDR3, the DNA is TGTGCCAGCAGCCAATTCGAGGGTTCTGAAGCTTTCTTT. The variable domain in full, with the rest retrieved from reference TRBV14 and TRBJ1-1, is EAGVTQFPSHSVIEKGQTVTLRCDPISGHDNLYWYRRVMGKEIKFLLHFVKESKQDESGMPNNRFLAERTGGTYSTLKVQPAELEDSGVYFCASSQFEGSEAFFGQGTRLTVV.

The chain links TRBV5-4 to TRBJ1-1; the match to TRBD1 covers 8 bases. CDR3 length: 13 amino acids. CDR1 and CDR2 from the germline V gene are SGHNT and YYREEE (reference sequence). The V gene end was trimmed by 4 bases and the J gene end by 11 bases; junction bases not matched to a gene: 10. For the CDR3, the DNA is TGTGCCAGCAGCCCTGACGGACAGGGTTTGGCTTTCTTT. This codes for CASSPDGQGLAFF.

V usage is TRBV10-2 and J usage is TRBJ1-6; TRBD1 is a possible D gene (6 bases). Trimming shortened V by 1 base and J by 10 bases, and 14 bases separated the two germline ends. Germline-derived CDR1 and CDR2 are WSHSY and SAAADI. The CDR3 is made up of 15 amino acids. CDR3 residues: CASSEYAVGQSPLHF. As DNA, the CDR3 is TGCGCCAGCAGTGAGTACGCGGTGGGACAATCACCCCTCCACTTT.

The chain couples TRBV10-3 to TRBJ1-5, with D possibly TRBD1 on 6 matching bases. Germline CDR1 reads ENHRY; CDR2 reads SYGVKD. CDR3 length: 15 amino acids. The V gene lost 8 bases and the J gene lost 11 bases, with 25 bases spanning the gap. Here the CDR3 reads CAISPAEFQSGAQHF. Here the CDR3 DNA reads TGTGCCATCTCCCCGGCAGAATTTCAATCAGGGGCCCAGCATTTT.

The gene calls are TRBV25-1 and TRBJ2-3, with D possibly TRBD1 on 6 matching bases. V gave up 11 bases and J gave up 5 bases, with 17 bases separating them. Looked up from germline, CDR1 is MGHDK and CDR2 is SYGVNS. The CDR3 runs 13 residues. CDR3 sequence reads: CAGDTGFGDTQYF. The CDR3 nucleotides are TGTGCCGGCGACACAGGGTTCGGAGATACGCAGTATTTT.

This clone was detected only once. This rearrangement joins TRBV4-2 to TRBJ1-5; D might be TRBD1 (5 bases). Germline V lookup: CDR1 LGHNA, CDR2 YNFKEQ. This CDR3 region has 14 residues. Deletions cut 4 bases from V and 1 base from J, with 8 bases between. The CDR3 protein is CASSPGGSNQPQHF. The CDR3 nucleotides read TGTGCCAGCAGCCCGGGGGGGAGCAATCAGCCCCAGCATTTT.

The CDR3 DNA follows: TGCAGCGTTGAGTCTGGCGGGGGAGGCACTGAAGCTTTCTTT. Encoded protein: CSVESGGGGTEAFF. The chain joins TRBV29-1 to TRBJ1-1; a weak D match, TRBD1 (5 bases). V lost 3 bases to trimming and J lost 4 bases, with 15 bases between them. The length of the CDR3 is 14 residues. Germline values: CDR1 SQVTM, CDR2 ANQGSEA. The variable domain in full, completed from reference TRBV29-1 and TRBJ1-1, reads SAVISQKPSRDICQRGTSLTIQCQVDSQVTMMFWYRQQPGQSLTLIATANQGSEATYESGFVIDKFPISRPNLTFSTLTVSNMSPEDSSIYLCSVESGGGGTEAFFGQGTRLTVV.

This chain links TRBV27 with TRBJ1-5; perhaps TRBD1 as D (6 bases). This CDR3 contains 15 residues. CDR1 and CDR2 from the germline V gene are MNHEY and SMNVEV (reference sequence). The ends were cut back, 8 bases at V and 6 bases at J, with 20 bases in the middle. CDR3 sequence (DNA): TGTGCCAGCTCTGACAATTCAGGGGAAGGTCAGCCCCAGCATTTT. Residues: CASSDNSGEGQPQHF.

The rearrangement joins TRBV19 to TRBJ1-2; D call uncertain. The CDR3 consists of 13 residues. Trimming took 3 bases from V and 4 from J, leaving 9 bases between them. Per the germline V gene, CDR1 is LNHDA and CDR2 is SQIVND (reference sequence). The CDR3: CASSIEGFYGYTF. In nucleotides, the CDR3 is TGTGCCAGTAGTATTGAGGGCTTCTATGGCTACACCTTC.

The chain couples TRBV6-5 to TRBJ1-5; 9 nucleotides agree with TRBD1. This CDR3 comprises 15 residues. V dropped 5 bases and J dropped 4; count of bases not matched to a gene: 6. Germline CDR1 reads MNHEY; CDR2 reads SVGAGI. The CDR3 loop is CASSTGQGKNQPQHF. CDR3 DNA sequence: TGTGCCAGCAGTACAGGACAGGGGAAGAATCAGCCCCAGCATTTT.

The V call is TRBV21-1, the J call TRBJ2-5; TRBD2 reflects the table's D call only, with no check against the DNA. TRBV21-1 is marked as a pseudogene. CDR3 size: 19 residues. CDR3 DNA sequence: TGTGCCAGCAGCAAAACCCGGGGAGAGCGGGGGGCCCTTGGGGAGACCCAGTACTTC. It specifies CASSKTRGERGALGETQYF.

This clone has only one observation. The chain has TRBV10-3 and TRBJ1-3; no firm D call. Trimming removed 5 bases from V and 0 bases from J, with 14 bases in between. CDR1 and CDR2 from the germline V gene are ENHRY and SYGVKD. The CDR3 length is 16 residues. The CDR3 is CAISRQRENSGNTIYF. DNA for the CDR3: TGTGCCATCAGTAGACAAAGAGAGAACTCTGGAAACACCATATATTTT.